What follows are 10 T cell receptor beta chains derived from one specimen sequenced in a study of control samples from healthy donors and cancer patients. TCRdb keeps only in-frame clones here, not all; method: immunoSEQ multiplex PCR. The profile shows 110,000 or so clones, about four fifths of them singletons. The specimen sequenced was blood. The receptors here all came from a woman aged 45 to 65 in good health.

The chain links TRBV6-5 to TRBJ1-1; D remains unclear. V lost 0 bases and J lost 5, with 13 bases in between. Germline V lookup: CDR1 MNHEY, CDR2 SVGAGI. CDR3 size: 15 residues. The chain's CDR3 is CASSYSRRKPTEAFF. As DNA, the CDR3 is TGTGCCAGCAGTTACTCGCGGAGGAAACCGACTGAAGCTTTCTTT.

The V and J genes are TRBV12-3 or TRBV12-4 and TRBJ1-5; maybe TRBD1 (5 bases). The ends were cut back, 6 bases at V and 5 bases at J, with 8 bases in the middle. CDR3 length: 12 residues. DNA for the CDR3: TGTGCCAGCAGGACAGCTGATCAGCCCCAGCATTTT. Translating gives CASRTADQPQHF.

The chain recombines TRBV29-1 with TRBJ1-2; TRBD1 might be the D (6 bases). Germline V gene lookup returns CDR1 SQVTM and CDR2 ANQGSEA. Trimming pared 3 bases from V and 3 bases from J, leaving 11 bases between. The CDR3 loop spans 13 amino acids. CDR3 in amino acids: CSVDFPGDYGYTF. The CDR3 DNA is TGCAGCGTTGATTTTCCAGGGGACTATGGCTACACCTTC.

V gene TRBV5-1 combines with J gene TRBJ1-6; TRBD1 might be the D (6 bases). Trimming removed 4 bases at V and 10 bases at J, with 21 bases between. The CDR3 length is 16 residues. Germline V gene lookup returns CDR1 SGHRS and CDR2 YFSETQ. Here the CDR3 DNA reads TGCGCCAGCAGCCCACGGGAGCGGGGGGCAGGCTCACCCCTCCACTTT. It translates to CASSPRERGAGSPLHF.

The CDR3 protein is CASSQVTGAGNTIYF. CDR3 DNA sequence: TGTGCCAGCAGCCAAGTGACAGGGGCTGGAAACACCATATATTTT. The gene calls are TRBV5-5 and TRBJ1-3; TRBD1 aligns across 8 bases. The germline CDR1 and CDR2 sequences are SGHKS and YYEKEE (reference sequence). Losses at the gene ends were 4 bases for V and 2 bases for J; bases not matched to a gene: 5. The CDR3 runs 15 residues.

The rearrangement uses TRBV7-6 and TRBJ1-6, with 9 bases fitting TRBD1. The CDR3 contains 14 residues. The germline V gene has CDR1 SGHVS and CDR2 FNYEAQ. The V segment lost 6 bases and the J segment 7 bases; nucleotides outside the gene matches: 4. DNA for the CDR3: TGTGCCAGCAGACTACAGGGGGCAAATTCACCCCTCCACTTT. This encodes CASRLQGANSPLHF.

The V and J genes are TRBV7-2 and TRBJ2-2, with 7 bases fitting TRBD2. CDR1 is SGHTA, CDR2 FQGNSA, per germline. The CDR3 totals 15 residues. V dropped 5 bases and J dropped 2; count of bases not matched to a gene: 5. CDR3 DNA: TGTGCCAGCAGCGTACCGGGACTAAACACCGGGGAGCTGTTTTTT. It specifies CASSVPGLNTGELFF.

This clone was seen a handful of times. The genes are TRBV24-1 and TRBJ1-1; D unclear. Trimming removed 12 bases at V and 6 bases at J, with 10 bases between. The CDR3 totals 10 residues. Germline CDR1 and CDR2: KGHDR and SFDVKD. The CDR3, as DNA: TGTGCCTCATCGTGGGCTGAAGCTTTCTTT. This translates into CASSWAEAFF.

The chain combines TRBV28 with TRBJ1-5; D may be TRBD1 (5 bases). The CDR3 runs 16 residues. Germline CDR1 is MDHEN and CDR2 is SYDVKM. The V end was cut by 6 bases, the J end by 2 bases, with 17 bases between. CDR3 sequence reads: CASRHKPTGGNQPQHF. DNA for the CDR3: TGTGCCAGCAGGCACAAACCTACAGGAGGCAATCAGCCCCAGCATTTT. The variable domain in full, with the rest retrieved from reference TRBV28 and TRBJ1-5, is DVKVTQSSRYLVKRTGEKVFLECVQDMDHENMFWYRQDPGLGLRLIYFSYDVKMKEKGDIPEGYSVSREKKERFSLILESASTNQTSMYLCASRHKPTGGNQPQHFGDGTRLSIL.

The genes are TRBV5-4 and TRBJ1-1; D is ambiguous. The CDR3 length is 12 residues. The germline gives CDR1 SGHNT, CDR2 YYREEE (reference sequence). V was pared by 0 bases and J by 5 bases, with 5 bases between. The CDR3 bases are TGTGCCAGCAGCTTGGAGGTTACTGAAGCTTTCTTT. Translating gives CASSLEVTEAFF.